This entry is about one T cell receptor (beta chain). Its antigen is unidentified. This specimen belongs to a study of CD4+ T cells in melanoma. General study results and limits: Reportedly, melanoma neoantigen-specific CD4+ T cells showed varied differentiation states. A reported correlation linked neoantigen-specific CD4+ T cells to CD8+, macrophage and B cell function.

The CDR3 extends over 15 amino acids. V lost 3 bases to trimming and J lost 0 bases, with 12 bases between them. CDR1 SGDLS and CDR2 YYNGEE come from the germline V gene. Assay used: immunoSEQ multiplex PCR; TCRdb lists only in-frame clones, some missing. Seen here are about 21,000 clones, 78% observed once, and the top ten hold 7.5% to 10%. The source of this sequence is a human donor with melanoma. The chain has TRBV9 and TRBJ1-1, with no clear D. CDR3 nucleotide sequence: TGTGCCAGCAGCGCGAATGACATACTGAACACTGAAGCTTTCTTT. Its translation: CASSANDILNTEAFF.